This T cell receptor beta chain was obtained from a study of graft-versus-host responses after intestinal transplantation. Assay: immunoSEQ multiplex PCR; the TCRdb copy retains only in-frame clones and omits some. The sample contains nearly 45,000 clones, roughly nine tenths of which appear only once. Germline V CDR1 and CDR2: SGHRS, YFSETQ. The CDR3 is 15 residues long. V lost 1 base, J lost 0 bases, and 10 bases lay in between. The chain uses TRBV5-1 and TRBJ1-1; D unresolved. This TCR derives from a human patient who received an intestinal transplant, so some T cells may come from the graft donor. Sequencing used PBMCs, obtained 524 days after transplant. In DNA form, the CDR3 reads TGCGCCAGCAGCTTGAGCGGACCGATGAACACTGAAGCTTTCTTT. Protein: CASSLSGPMNTEAFF.